This T cell receptor (beta chain) was identified during a study of blood T cell repertoires in COVID-19. Individuals drawn from approximately 22 US areas were about 18 to 100 years old. Libraries were prepared by immunoSEQ multiplex PCR; TCRdb keeps only in-frame clonotypes and omits some of them. The table shows roughly 400,000 clones, with 80% to 90% occurring only once. Trimming took 4 bases from V and 1 from J; bases not matched to a gene: 4. The CDR3 contains 14 residues. Per germline, CDR1 SGHRS and CDR2 YFSETQ. This receptor was identified in a man in his thirties or forties who had recovered from COVID-19. The V and J genes are TRBV5-1 and TRBJ2-5, with TRBD1 identical over 7 bases. Sequencing used PBMCs or T cells enriched from blood (not recorded which). CDR3 protein: CASSQDRAQETQYF. The CDR3 bases are TGCGCCAGCAGCCAAGACAGGGCCCAAGAGACCCAGTACTTC. Supplemented by reference TRBV5-1 and TRBJ2-5, the full variable domain reads KAGVTQTPRYLIKTRGQQVTLSCSPISGHRSVSWYQQTPGQGLQFLFEYFSETQRNKGNFPGRFSGRQFSNSRSEMNVSTLELGDSALYLCASSQDRAQETQYFGPGTRLLVL.